This entry lists 21 T cell receptor beta chains sequenced from one sample in a study of OX40 agonist ivuxolimab in advanced cancers. TCRdb's table, derived via immunoSEQ multiplex PCR, lists solely in-frame clones and lacks some. The table has 65,000 to 75,000 clones, 70% to 90% seen once. Sequences were derived from CD4+ or CD8+ T cells sorted from blood, sampled in a trial of the OX40 agonist ivuxolimab. The receptor source for this set is an adult with an advanced solid tumor such as melanoma, head and neck, liver or kidney cancer.

This clone was observed a few times. This CDR3 reads CASSSRLAGNNEQFF. CDR3 bases: TGTGCCAGCAGCTCACGACTAGCGGGGAACAATGAGCAGTTCTTC. The chain is built from TRBV7-8 and TRBJ2-1, with 11 positions matching TRBD2. Germline V CDR1 and CDR2: SGHVS, FQNEAQ. The V and J ends lost 4 bases and 5 bases, in that order; junction bases with no gene match: 4. The CDR3 runs 15 residues.

This chain joins TRBV11-2 and TRBJ1-4; D is unclear. The CDR3 has 15 amino acids. V lost 5 bases and J lost 5, with 15 bases in between. Germline V lookup: CDR1 SGHAT, CDR2 FQNNGV. This chain's CDR3 is CASSPSLVENEKLFF. The CDR3 coding sequence is TGTGCCAGCAGCCCTAGTCTTGTGGAGAATGAAAAACTGTTTTTT.

The chain is built from TRBV5-4 and TRBJ2-1; 13 bases match TRBD2. V was clipped by 3 bases and J by 6 bases; unmatched bases: 3. The CDR3 is 15 amino acids. Germline values: CDR1 SGHNT, CDR2 YYREEE (reference sequence). CDR3 bases: TGTGCCAGCAGCTCCGGACTAGCGGGAGTCAATGAGCAGTTCTTC. Amino acids: CASSSGLAGVNEQFF.

This chain links TRBV6-1 with TRBJ1-1, with D unclear. Germline V gene lookup returns CDR1 MNHNS and CDR2 SASEGT. Trimming removed 5 bases from V and 7 bases from J, with 8 bases in between. The CDR3 consists of 11 residues. CDR3 sequence (DNA): TGTGCCAGCAGTCAGGAGGTTGAAGCTTTCTTT. Translated: CASSQEVEAFF.

The chain is built from TRBV28 and TRBJ2-5; D gene unclear. Looked up from germline, CDR1 is MDHEN and CDR2 is SYDVKM. V was trimmed by 6 bases and J by 4 bases, leaving 3 bases between them. This CDR3 contains 10 residues. The CDR3 coding sequence is TGTGCCAGCAGGGGAGAGACCCAGTACTTC. As protein: CASRGETQYF. Using reference TRBV28 and TRBJ2-5 for the parts outside the CDR3, the full variable domain is DVKVTQSSRYLVKRTGEKVFLECVQDMDHENMFWYRQDPGLGLRLIYFSYDVKMKEKGDIPEGYSVSREKKERFSLILESASTNQTSMYLCASRGETQYFGPGTRLLVL.

This sequence joins TRBV11-1 and TRBJ2-3; 14 bases are a match to TRBD2. Germline CDR1 SGHAT, CDR2 FQDESV (reference sequence). Germline trimming cut 5 bases from V and 5 bases from J; bases unmatched to any gene: 6. The CDR3 is 16 amino acids. Here the CDR3 reads CASSPRTSGGRDTQYF. The CDR3 nucleotides read TGTGCCAGCAGCCCTAGGACTAGCGGGGGGAGAGATACGCAGTATTTT.

V gene TRBV30 combines with J gene TRBJ2-7; D might be TRBD2 (6 bases). Germline V gene lookup returns CDR1 GTSNPN and CDR2 SVGIG (reference sequence). Trimming took off 4 bases at V and 3 bases at J, with 13 bases between the two ends. This CDR3 is 13 amino acids long. CDR3 in amino acids: CAWMGRSSYEQYF. The DNA of the CDR3 is TGTGCCTGGATGGGGAGGAGCAGCTACGAGCAGTACTTC.

The CDR3 spells CASRLAVLASVSLDTQYF. The CDR3 DNA follows: TGTGCAAGTCGCTTAGCAGTTTTGGCTAGCGTCTCACTAGATACGCAGTATTTT. This chain connects TRBV12-2 to TRBJ2-3; the listed D gene, TRBD2, was not tested against the DNA. TRBV12-2 is a listed pseudogene. This CDR3 has 18 residues.

The chain carries TRBV6-1 and TRBJ1-3; D unresolved. The germline V gene has CDR1 MNHNS and CDR2 SASEGT. The V end was cut by 3 bases, the J end by 2 bases, with 11 bases between. The length of the CDR3 is 15 residues. The CDR3 region is CASSDLRSAGNTIYF. The CDR3 coding sequence is TGTGCCAGCAGTGACCTGAGGTCGGCTGGAAACACCATATATTTT.

The chain recombines TRBV15 with TRBJ2-1; 7 positions agree with TRBD1. Looked up from germline, CDR1 is LNHNV and CDR2 is YYDKDF (reference sequence). The CDR3 contains 16 residues. V gave up 4 bases and J gave up 4 bases; unmatched junction bases: 10. CDR3: CATSTAGGLVYNEQFF. The CDR3 bases are TGTGCCACCAGCACCGCAGGGGGTCTTGTTTACAATGAGCAGTTCTTC. Combining the CDR3 with reference TRBV15 and TRBJ2-1 gives the whole variable domain DAMVIQNPRYQVTQFGKPVTLSCSQTLNHNVMYWYQQKSSQAPKLLFHYYDKDFNNEADTPDNFQSRRPNTSFCFLDIRSPGLGDTAMYLCATSTAGGLVYNEQFFGPGTRLTVL.

The V and J genes are TRBV15 and TRBJ1-1, with TRBD1 matching over 12 bases. The CDR3 sequence is 16 residues long. Germline V CDR1 and CDR2: LNHNV, YYDKDF (reference sequence). With V trimmed by 3 bases and J by 5 bases, 7 bases remained unmatched. The CDR3: CATSSRDRGLRTEAFF. The DNA for the CDR3 is TGTGCCACCAGCAGCCGGGACAGGGGGCTGAGAACTGAAGCTTTCTTT.

V and J are TRBV25-1 and TRBJ2-5; D not certain. This CDR3 has 12 residues. Germline CDR1 is MGHDK and CDR2 is SYGVNS. V shed 3 bases and J shed 2 bases, with 4 bases lying between them. The CDR3 loop reads CASSDLQETQYF. DNA for the CDR3: TGTGCCAGCAGTGACTTACAAGAGACCCAGTACTTC.

V usage is TRBV27 and J usage is TRBJ2-7, with D uncertain. Germline CDR1 reads MNHEY; CDR2 reads SMNVEV (reference sequence). V was pared by 7 bases and J by 1 base, with 20 bases between. The length of the CDR3 is 16 residues. CDR3 in DNA: TGTGCCAGCATCGAAACCCGACTCCTGGTATCCTACGAGCAGTACTTC. Encoded protein: CASIETRLLVSYEQYF.

In its sample, this clone was seen once. The rearrangement joins TRBV19 to TRBJ2-1, with D maybe TRBD2 (5 bases). CDR3 length equals 16 residues. Trimming removed 0 bases at V and 3 bases at J, with 12 bases between. CDR1 and CDR2 from the germline V gene are LNHDA and SQIVND (reference sequence). CDR3 in DNA: TGTGCCAGTAGTATAGAGCAGCGGAGGAGCTACAATGAGCAGTTCTTC. Protein: CASSIEQRRSYNEQFF.

The chain combines TRBV7-3 with TRBJ2-7; 7 bases agree with TRBD2. CDR1 SGHTA and CDR2 FQGTGA come from the germline V gene. V gave up 4 bases and J gave up 1 base; unmatched junction bases: 10. The CDR3 has 16 residues. The CDR3 nucleotides read TGTGCCAGCAGCTCCCCACTAGCGCGGGGTTCCTACGAGCAGTACTTC. As protein: CASSSPLARGSYEQYF.

The rearrangement uses TRBV6-5 and TRBJ1-4; no definite D call. CDR1 is MNHEY and CDR2 is SVGAGI in the germline V gene. V lost 0 bases, J lost 4 bases, and 6 bases lay in between. This CDR3 region has 14 residues. CDR3 protein: CASSYSVDNEKLFF. In DNA form, the CDR3 reads TGTGCCAGCAGTTACTCAGTTGATAATGAAAAACTGTTTTTT.

V gene TRBV10-3 combines with J gene TRBJ2-7, with TRBD2 matching over 8 bases. V shed 3 bases and J 3 bases; nucleotides not matched to a gene: 7. The CDR3 sequence is 15 residues long. In germline, CDR1 is ENHRY, CDR2 SYGVKD. CDR3 sequence: CAISDQREYGYEQYF. The CDR3 DNA is TGTGCCATCAGTGACCAGCGGGAGTATGGCTACGAGCAGTACTTC.

The chain joins TRBV20-1 to TRBJ2-5; D gene uncertain. Deletions cut 1 base from V and 5 bases from J, with 5 bases between. Per the germline V gene, CDR1 is DFQATT and CDR2 is SNEGSKA (reference sequence). The CDR3 has 11 residues. The CDR3 DNA sequence: TGCAGTGCTAGAGGGAAGGAGACCCAGTACTTC. This gives the protein CSARGKETQYF.

V is TRBV5-1 and J is TRBJ1-4, with D possibly TRBD1 on 5 matching bases. CDR1 SGHRS and CDR2 YFSETQ come from the germline V gene. The CDR3 runs 15 residues. The germline V and J ends were trimmed by 0 bases and 5 bases, with 11 bases remaining between them. This CDR3 reads CASSLVGRANEKLFF. CDR3 nucleotides: TGCGCCAGCAGCTTGGTGGGCAGGGCGAATGAAAAACTGTTTTTT.

J is TRBJ2-5 and V is TRBV18; D may be TRBD1 (5 bases). V lost 1 base to trimming and J lost 5 bases, with 11 bases between them. Germline CDR1 and CDR2: KGHSH and LQKENI. The CDR3 length is 14 residues. The CDR3 protein is CASSPRPGFETQYF. The CDR3 bases are TGTGCCAGCTCACCACGGCCAGGGTTCGAGACCCAGTACTTC. The full variable domain, completed using reference TRBV18 and TRBJ2-5, is NAGVMQNPRHLVRRRGQEARLRCSPMKGHSHVYWYRQLPEEGLKFMVYLQKENIIDESGMPKERFSAEFPKEGPSILRIQQVVRGDSAAYFCASSPRPGFETQYFGPGTRLLVL.

The chain couples TRBV4-1 to TRBJ2-2, with D unresolved. Germline loops: CDR1 MGHRA, CDR2 YSYEKL. V was shortened by 6 bases and J by 2 bases, with 13 bases between the two germline ends. The CDR3 has 15 amino acids. CDR3 bases: TGCGCCAGCAGTCGAGAGCCCGCCAACACCGGGGAGCTGTTTTTT. Its translation: CASSREPANTGELFF.